This T cell receptor beta chain derives from a study of early T cells in non-severe SARS-CoV-2 infection. Turning to the study itself: Sequencing was performed on bulk RNA from unsorted whole blood, leaving chains unpaired.

This clonotype was counted only a few times. The germline gives CDR1 DFQATT, CDR2 SNEGSKA (reference sequence). Deletions cut 4 bases from V and 8 bases from J, with 15 bases between. The CDR3 length is 13 residues. MiXCR, applied by TCRdb to the 5' RACE reads, yields one record per CDR3 protein. The top ten clones hold 6.5% to 8% of a sample with 100,000 to 140,000 distinct CDR3 sequences, 8.5% to 14% of them seen once. V and J are TRBV20-1 and TRBJ2-4, with a tentative D call TRBD2 (5 bases). The receptor was isolated from an adult who was a healthcare worker with PCR-confirmed SARS-CoV-2 infection or an uninfected control (not recorded which). The sequencing sample was made of whole blood. The CDR3 spells CSAIVLDGDIQYF. The DNA of the CDR3 is TGCAGTGCTATCGTTTTGGACGGGGACATTCAGTACTTC.